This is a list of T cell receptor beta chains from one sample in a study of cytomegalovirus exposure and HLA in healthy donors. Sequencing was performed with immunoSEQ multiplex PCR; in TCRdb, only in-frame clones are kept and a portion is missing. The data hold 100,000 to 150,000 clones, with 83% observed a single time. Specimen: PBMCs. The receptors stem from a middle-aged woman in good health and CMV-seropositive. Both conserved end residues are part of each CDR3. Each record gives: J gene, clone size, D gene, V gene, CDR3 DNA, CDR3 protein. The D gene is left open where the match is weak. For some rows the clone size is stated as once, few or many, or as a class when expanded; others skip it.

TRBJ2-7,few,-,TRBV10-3,TGTGCCATCAGTGTCGGTGCAGGCTACGAGCAGTACTTC,CAISVGAGYEQYF
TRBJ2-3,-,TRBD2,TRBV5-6,TGTGCCAGCAGCTTGGCCGGGGGCGGGAGGGTTTACACAGATACGCAGTATTTT,CASSLAGGGRVYTDTQYF
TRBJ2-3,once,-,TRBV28,TGTGCCAGCAGTCGGGGTAAACTACGCACAGATACGCAGTATTTT,CASSRGKLRTDTQYF
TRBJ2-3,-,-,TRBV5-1,TGCGCCAGCAGGCGGCAGGAGCGGGATACGCAGTATTTT,CASRRQERDTQYF
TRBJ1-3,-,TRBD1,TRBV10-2,TGCGCCAGAAAGACAGGGGATGAGGGAAACACCATATATTTT,CARKTGDEGNTIYF
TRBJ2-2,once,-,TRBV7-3,TGTGCCAGCAGCTTGTCCCAAACCGGGGAGCTGTTTTTT,CASSLSQTGELFF
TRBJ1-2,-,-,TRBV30,TGTGCCTGGAGCCAACTGGGGGGGATTGTCTATGGCTACACCTTC,CAWSQLGGIVYGYTF
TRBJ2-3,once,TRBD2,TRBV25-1,TGTGCCAGCAGTACCTCGACTAGCTGGACTAGCACAGATACGCAGTATTTT,CASSTSTSWTSTDTQYF
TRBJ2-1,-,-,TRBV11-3,TGTGCCAGCAGCTTAGGAGACAGAGAGCAGTTCTTC,CASSLGDREQFF
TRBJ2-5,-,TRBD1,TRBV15,TGTGCCACCAGCAGACACAACTTCCCGGGACAGGGGACAGGGGAGACCCAGTACTTC,CATSRHNFPGQGTGETQYF
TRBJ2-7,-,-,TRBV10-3,TGTGCCATCAGTGAGACTTCCTACGAGCAGTACTTC,CAISETSYEQYF
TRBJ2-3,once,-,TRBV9,TGTGCCAGCAGCGTTGGAACAGGAGGGGCAGATACGCAGTATTTT,CASSVGTGGADTQYF
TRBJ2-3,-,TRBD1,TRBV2,TGTGCCAGCAGTCACCCGGGACAGGGCACAGATACGCAGTATTTT,CASSHPGQGTDTQYF
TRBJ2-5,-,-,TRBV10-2,TGCGCCAGCAGCCCGGGGGAGCGGAGACGGCGTGTCCAAGAGACCCAGTACTTC,CASSPGERRRRVQETQYF
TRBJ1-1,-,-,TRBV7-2,TGTGCCAGCAGCTCCTTTCCGCGGCATCTCGGGGACACTGAAGCTTTCTTT,CASSSFPRHLGDTEAFF
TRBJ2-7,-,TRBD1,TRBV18,TGTGCCAGCTCACCACCTCGGACAGGGAGCTACGCGCAGTACTTC,CASSPPRTGSYAQYF
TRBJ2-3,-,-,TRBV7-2,TGTGCCAGCAGGGACTTGTACACAGATACGCAGTATTTT,CASRDLYTDTQYF
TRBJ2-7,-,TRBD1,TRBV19,TGTGCCAGTAGCCAGGGACAGGGTACCTACGAGCAGTACTTC,CASSQGQGTYEQYF
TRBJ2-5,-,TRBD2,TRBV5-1,TGCGCCAGCAGCTTAGGGCGGGAGCGACGAGAGACCCAGTACTTC,CASSLGRERRETQYF
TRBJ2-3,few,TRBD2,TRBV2,TGTGCCAGCAGTATGGGACTAGACACAGATACGCAGTATTTT,CASSMGLDTDTQYF
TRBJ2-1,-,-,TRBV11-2,TGTGCCAGCAGCCGTTCGACTCCCTCCTACAATGAGCAGTTCTTC,CASSRSTPSYNEQFF
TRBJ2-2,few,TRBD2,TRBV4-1,TGCGCCAGCAGCCTCCTGGCGGGAGGGCCCGGGGAGCTGTTTTTT,CASSLLAGGPGELFF
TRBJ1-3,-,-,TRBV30,TGTGCCTGGAGTGCCAGGGGCGCTTCTGGAAACACCATATATTTT,CAWSARGASGNTIYF
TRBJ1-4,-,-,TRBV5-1,TGCGCCAGCAGCTCCGTGGGGGCGTACTTAAATGAAAAACTGTTTTTT,CASSSVGAYLNEKLFF
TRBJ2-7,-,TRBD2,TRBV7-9,TGTTCCAGCAGCGTTAGCGGGAGGGCGGACGAGCAGTACTTC,CSSSVSGRADEQYF
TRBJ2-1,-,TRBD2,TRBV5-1,TGCGCCAGCAGCCAGGGACTAGCGGCGCCAAGCTCCTACAATGAGCAGTTCTTC,CASSQGLAAPSSYNEQFF
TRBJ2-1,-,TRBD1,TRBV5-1,TGCGCCAGCAGGGGACAGGGGGCCTACAATGAGCAGTTCTTC,CASRGQGAYNEQFF
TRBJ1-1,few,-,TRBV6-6,TGTGCCAGCAGTCAGGGTGACACTGAAGCTTTCTTT,CASSQGDTEAFF
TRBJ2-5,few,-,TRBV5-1,TGCGCCAGCAGCTTGAGCGGCTATGAGACCCAGTACTTC,CASSLSGYETQYF
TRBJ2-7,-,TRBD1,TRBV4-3,TGCGCCAGCAGCCCGTCCCCCCCACGGACAGGGATCAATCCCTACGAGCAGTACTTC,CASSPSPPRTGINPYEQYF
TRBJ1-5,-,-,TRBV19,TGTGCCAGTAGCGCGGATAGCAATCAGCCCCAGCATTTT,CASSADSNQPQHF
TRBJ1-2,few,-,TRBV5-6,TGTGCCAGCAGCTTGTTCCCCGAGACGGGCTATGGCTACACCTTC,CASSLFPETGYGYTF
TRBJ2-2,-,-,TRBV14,TGTGCCAGCAGCCAAGATTTGGGGGACTCGAACACCGGGGAGCTGTTTTTT,CASSQDLGDSNTGELFF
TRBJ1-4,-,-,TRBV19,TGTGCCAGTAGTATTTCTGGGGCACCTAATGAAAAACTGTTTTTT,CASSISGAPNEKLFF
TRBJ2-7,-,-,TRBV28,TGTGCCAGCAGTTCCAGGGGCCCCTACGAGCAGTACTTC,CASSSRGPYEQYF
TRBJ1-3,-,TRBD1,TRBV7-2,TGTGCCAGCAATCCGACAGGGGGCTCTGGAAACACCATATATTTT,CASNPTGGSGNTIYF
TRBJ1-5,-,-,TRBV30,TGTGCCTGGAGTACCGGGGGCAATCAGCCCCAGCATTTT,CAWSTGGNQPQHF
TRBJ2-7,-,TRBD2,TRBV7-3,TGTGCCAGCCCCCAATCGCGGCGGGGGGGGAGCTACGAGCAGTACTTC,CASPQSRRGGSYEQYF
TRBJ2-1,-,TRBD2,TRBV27,TGTGCCAGCAGTCTAATACTAGCGGGACCATACAATGAGCAGTTCTTC,CASSLILAGPYNEQFF
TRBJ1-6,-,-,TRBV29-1,TGCAGCGTTGGGGAGGCAGATTATAATTCACCCCTCCACTTT,CSVGEADYNSPLHF
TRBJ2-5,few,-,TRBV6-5,TGTGCCAGCAGTTACCGCGGCGGGGCGGGGGAGACCCAGTACTTC,CASSYRGGAGETQYF
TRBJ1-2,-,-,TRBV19,TGTGCCAGTAGTATAGACAGGCATCCTAACTATGGCTACACCTTC,CASSIDRHPNYGYTF